Each of the 24 T cell receptor beta chains below was sequenced from the same sample in a study of blood T cells in healthy people across ages. The use of a sample-barcoded 5' primer and a J-beta primer mix characterized a second PCR of roughly 6 to 11 cycles. MiXCR, run by TCRdb on the 5' RACE reads, gives a single entry per CDR3 protein. Counted here are around 1,100,000 distinct CDR3 sequences, roughly two fifths occurring once; the ten biggest clones make up approximately 14%. Sequenced material: blood. These receptors were taken from a man aged 18 to 35 in good health.

The sample holds a few counts of this clonotype. For the CDR3, the DNA is TGTGCCAGCAGTTACTCGTTCAGAGAAAATCAGTTCTTC. Translation gives CASSYSFRENQFF. The V gene is TRBV6-5, the J gene TRBJ2-1; D gene uncertain. CDR1 is MNHEY and CDR2 is SVGAGI in the germline V gene. The CDR3 runs 13 residues. V was shortened by 0 bases and J by 13 bases, with 13 bases between the two germline ends.

With respect to this clonotype: A read error may account for a junction end that differs from germline. The chain employs TRBV6-6 and TRBJ1-1; D remains ambiguous. The CDR3 runs 11 residues. Germline V gene sequence: CDR1 MNHNY, CDR2 SVGAGI (reference sequence). The CDR3 DNA follows: TGTGCCACCCGAGGTAACACTGAAACTTTCTTT. Residues: CATRGNTETFF.

This chain joins TRBV6-4 and TRBJ2-1; perhaps D is TRBD1 or TRBD2 (5 bases each). V was clipped by 0 bases and J by 4 bases, with 13 bases between them. The germline V gene encodes CDR1 MRHNA and CDR2 SNTAGT. The CDR3 is made up of 16 amino acids. CDR3 amino acids: CASSDSGGEPYNEQFF. CDR3 nucleotides: TGTGCCAGCAGTGACTCTGGGGGAGAACCATACAATGAGCAGTTCTTC.

This clonotype was found a few times. The V and J genes are TRBV7-6 and TRBJ1-1; TRBD1 is a possible D gene (5 bases). This CDR3 has 18 residues. The germline V gene has CDR1 SGHVS and CDR2 FNYEAQ. Between the trimmed V and J ends, which lost 2 bases and 0 bases, there was a span of 19 bases. CDR3 nucleotides: TGTGCCAGCAGCTTACTACCCACCAGGGATGGGATGAACACTGAAGCTTTCTTT. Its translation is CASSLLPTRDGMNTEAFF. Looking up the rest from reference TRBV7-6 and TRBJ1-1 gives the full variable domain: GAGVSQSPRYKVTKRGQDVALRCDPISGHVSLYWYRQALGQGPEFLTYFNYEAQQDKSGLPNDRFSAERPEGSISTLTIQRTEQRDSAMYRCASSLLPTRDGMNTEAFFGQGTRLTVV.

In the case of this clonotype: One end of the junction is discordant with germline, which a read error may explain. The V call is TRBV6-5, the J call TRBJ1-5; possibly TRBD1 for D (6 bases). Germline V gives CDR1 MNHEY, CDR2 SVGAGI. This CDR3 region has 13 residues. The CDR3 region has the DNA TGTGCCAGCAGTCCCGGGGGCAATCGGCCCCAGCATTTT. Translating it yields CASSPGGNRPQHF.

This clonotype was detected only a few times. V gene TRBV29-1 combines with J gene TRBJ1-1, with 8 bases lining up with TRBD1. The CDR3 sequence is 11 residues long. The trim removed 6 bases at V and 7 bases at J, leaving 4 bases unmatched. Germline lookup yields CDR1 SQVTM and CDR2 ANQGSEA. For the CDR3, the DNA is TGCAGCGTGGCCGGGACAGGTGAAGCTTTCTTT. It translates to CSVAGTGEAFF.

This clonotype was recorded many times. The chain employs TRBV9 and TRBJ2-1; no reliable D call. There are 15 residues in the CDR3. Germline CDR1 reads SGDLS; CDR2 reads YYNGEE. With 0 bases removed from V and 0 bases from J, the gap between germline ends came to 7 bases. CDR3 in amino acids: CASSVETSSYNEQFF. The CDR3 DNA sequence: TGTGCCAGCAGCGTAGAAACCAGCTCCTACAATGAGCAGTTCTTC.

This clonotype was seen more than once but under ten times. This chain joins TRBV10-3 and TRBJ2-3; weak D call: TRBD1 (6 bases). The CDR3 extends over 15 amino acids. The germline V gene has CDR1 ENHRY and CDR2 SYGVKD. V lost 8 bases to trimming and J lost 2 bases, with 17 bases between them. The CDR3 region has the DNA TGTGCCATCCGACTCTCGGACAGCCTCACAGATACGCAGTATTTT. Protein: CAIRLSDSLTDTQYF.

The chain couples TRBV10-3 to TRBJ2-1; a possible D gene is TRBD1 (5 bases). CDR1 ENHRY and CDR2 SYGVKD come from the germline V gene. Trimming removed 0 bases from V and 4 bases from J, with 10 bases in between. This CDR3 is 15 amino acids long. The CDR3 nucleotides are TGTGCCATCAGTGAGTCGAAAGGGGTGTACAATGAGCAGTTCTTC. Translating gives CAISESKGVYNEQFF.

This clonotype was detected a few times. The CDR3 bases are TGCAGCGTTGAAGAGCAGACCGAGGGGACCCAGTACTTC. Translating it yields CSVEEQTEGTQYF. The chain links TRBV29-1 to TRBJ2-5; TRBD2 might be the D (5 bases). There are 13 residues in the CDR3. Germline CDR1 SQVTM, CDR2 ANQGSEA. The V end lost 0 bases, the J end lost 7 bases, and 12 bases lay between the germline ends.

At least ten counts were recorded for this clonotype. The V gene is TRBV7-2, the J gene TRBJ2-1, with D uncertain. There are 15 residues in the CDR3. Germline V gene lookup returns CDR1 SGHTA and CDR2 FQGNSA. Trimming took 1 base from V and 4 from J, leaving 11 bases between them. CDR3 amino acids: CASSLDSQSYNEQFF. The CDR3 nucleotides are TGTGCCAGCAGCTTAGATAGTCAGTCATACAATGAGCAGTTCTTC.

The chain carries TRBV6-5 and TRBJ1-1; no clear D. The CDR3 length is 15 residues. Germline V gene data show CDR1 as MNHEY and CDR2 as SVGAGI. Trimming removed 0 bases at V and 1 base at J, with 9 bases between. CDR3 loop: CASSYSPGENTEAFF. The DNA for the CDR3 is TGTGCCAGCAGTTACTCGCCGGGCGAGAACACTGAAGCTTTCTTT.

The table lists this clonotype with a few counts. The genes are TRBV28 and TRBJ2-2; the D is unclear. Germline V gene lookup returns CDR1 MDHEN and CDR2 SYDVKM. V shed 2 bases and J shed 4 bases, with 11 bases lying between them. CDR3 length: 15 residues. The CDR3, as DNA: TGTGCCAGCAGTTTAAAGACTTGGGGCACCGGGGAGCTGTTTTTT. Encoded protein: CASSLKTWGTGELFF.

The count of this clonotype is one. The chain carries TRBV2 and TRBJ2-7; 8 bases are a match to TRBD1. V gave up 7 bases and J gave up 7 bases; unmatched junction bases: 6. This CDR3 contains 12 residues. Germline values: CDR1 SNHLY, CDR2 FYNNEI. This chain's CDR3 is CASTTGGWEQYF. The CDR3, as DNA: TGTGCCAGCACAACAGGGGGTTGGGAGCAGTACTTC.

Comment on this clonotype: Germline is not matched at one junction end, which may reflect a read error. The chain combines TRBV7-2 with TRBJ1-1; no reliable D call. Germline loops: CDR1 SGHTA, CDR2 FQGNSA. The CDR3 totals 14 residues. The CDR3 region has the DNA TGTGCCAGCAGCACTAAACCGGGCTCCACTGAAGTTTTCTTT. Its protein product is CASSTKPGSTEVFF.

The sample holds many counts of this clonotype. This chain uses TRBV4-3 with TRBJ2-5, with D maybe TRBD2 (5 bases). The length of the CDR3 is 13 residues. The germline CDR1 and CDR2 sequences are LGHNA and YSLEER. Deletions cut 0 bases from V and 11 bases from J, with 13 bases between. In DNA form, the CDR3 reads TGCGCCAGCAGCCAAGATAGGCTTAGGGAGCAGTACTTC. Its protein product is CASSQDRLREQYF.

V is TRBV7-3 and J is TRBJ1-1; 9 bases are a match to TRBD1. CDR1 and CDR2 from the germline V gene are SGHTA and FQGTGA. Germline trimming cut 6 bases from V and 5 bases from J; bases unmatched to any gene: 7. The CDR3 is 14 residues long. This chain's CDR3 is CASRQAQGATEAFF. CDR3 sequence (DNA): TGTGCCAGCAGACAAGCACAGGGGGCGACTGAAGCTTTCTTT.

This chain's CDR3 is CASSYSPGGIFQPQHF. CDR3 DNA: TGTGCCAGCAGTTACTCGCCAGGGGGAATATTTCAGCCCCAGCATTTT. The chain combines TRBV6-6 with TRBJ1-5; TRBD1 matches at 7 bases. Germline CDR1 is MNHNY and CDR2 is SVGAGI (reference sequence). With 0 bases clipped from V and 6 bases from J, the junction kept 8 bases outside the gene matches. The CDR3 totals 16 residues.

As DNA, the CDR3 is TGCAGCGTTGACGAACCCAGCGGGGCTTACAATGAGCAGTTCTTC. Its translation is CSVDEPSGAYNEQFF. V gene TRBV29-1 combines with J gene TRBJ2-1, with 7 positions matching TRBD2. The germline gives CDR1 SQVTM, CDR2 ANQGSEA. This CDR3 spans 15 amino acids. The V gene end was trimmed by 3 bases and the J gene end by 4 bases; junction bases not matched to a gene: 9.

V is TRBV28 and J is TRBJ1-2; 7 positions match TRBD1. Germline V gene lookup returns CDR1 MDHEN and CDR2 SYDVKM. The CDR3 sequence is 12 residues long. V was pared by 5 bases and J by 8 bases, with 5 bases of the junction left unmatched. The DNA for the CDR3 is TGTGCCAGCAGTCAAGGGGGCAGGGGCTACACCTTC. Protein product: CASSQGGRGYTF.

To note about this clonotype: At one of its ends the junction is not consistent with the germline gene, which may arise from a read error. The chain joins TRBV6-2 or TRBV6-3 to TRBJ2-2, with D uncertain. The CDR3 has 13 residues. CDR1 and CDR2 from the germline V gene are MNHEY and SVGEGT. The CDR3 sequence: CASSDKITVELFF. CDR3 in DNA: TGTGCCAGCAGTGACAAAATCACCGTGGAGCTGTTTTTT.

A few counts support this clonotype. This sequence joins TRBV5-1 and TRBJ1-1, with 9 bases that match TRBD1. The CDR3 runs to 14 residues. Germline V gene sequence: CDR1 SGHRS, CDR2 YFSETQ. V was clipped by 4 bases and J by 3 bases; unmatched bases: 4. CDR3 residues: CASSTDRGYTEAFF. CDR3 nucleotide sequence: TGCGCCAGCAGCACGGACAGGGGTTACACTGAAGCTTTCTTT. Using reference TRBV5-1 and TRBJ1-1 for the parts outside the CDR3, the full variable domain is KAGVTQTPRYLIKTRGQQVTLSCSPISGHRSVSWYQQTPGQGLQFLFEYFSETQRNKGNFPGRFSGRQFSNSRSEMNVSTLELGDSALYLCASSTDRGYTEAFFGQGTRLTVV.

Worth noting for this clonotype: A much larger clone differs from this one at a single base, so this may be a read error. The chain uses TRBV2 and TRBJ2-5; D unresolved. CDR1 is SNHLY and CDR2 is FYNNEI in the germline V gene. This CDR3 spans 14 amino acids. V lost 4 bases to trimming and J lost 5 bases, with 14 bases between them. The CDR3 DNA sequence: TGTGCCAGCAGTGGAACCCCTTTGCTTGAGACCCAGTACTTC. This encodes CASSGTPLLETQYF.

This clonotype was counted only a few times. V and J are TRBV4-2 and TRBJ2-4, with D uncertain. Trimming cost V 0 bases and J 0 bases, with 6 bases left between them. Germline V gene lookup returns CDR1 LGHNA and CDR2 YNFKEQ. CDR3 length: 15 amino acids. The CDR3, as DNA: TGTGCCAGCAGCCAAGAACCGCTAGCCAAAAACATTCAGTACTTC. Translating gives CASSQEPLAKNIQYF.